Shown below are 10 T cell receptor beta chains from a single sample sequenced in a study of CD4 T cells in relation to SARS-CoV-2 and coronaviruses. For these receptors, no antigen is known. Sequencing was performed with immunoSEQ multiplex PCR; in TCRdb, only in-frame clones are kept and a portion is missing. The sample shows roughly 41,000 clones, more than 70% of them seen only once. Input material: naive CD4+ T cells from PBMCs, cultured in vitro. Stated subset: naive CD4+ T cells isolated by negative enrichment. The receptors shown here come from an adult with COVID-19.

The chain uses TRBV18 and TRBJ2-3, with TRBD2 matching over 7 bases. Losses at the gene ends were 2 bases for V and 0 bases for J; bases not matched to a gene: 8. This CDR3 has 17 residues. Germline-derived CDR1 and CDR2 are KGHSH and LQKENI. The CDR3 DNA reads TGTGCCAGCTCACCATCTCGGGGGAGGGATAGCACAGATACGCAGTATTTT. Protein product: CASSPSRGRDSTDTQYF.

The chain links TRBV15 to TRBJ2-5; D gene ambiguous. V lost 8 bases and J lost 2, with 9 bases in between. This CDR3 is built from 12 residues. The V gene's germline CDR1 is LNHNV and CDR2 YYDKDF (reference sequence). The CDR3 region is CATRADQETQYF. The CDR3 nucleotides are TGTGCCACCCGGGCGGATCAAGAGACCCAGTACTTC.

This chain connects TRBV5-1 to TRBJ2-5; D remains ambiguous. Germline values: CDR1 SGHRS, CDR2 YFSETQ. V lost 1 base to trimming and J lost 2 bases, with 9 bases between them. This CDR3 region has 14 residues. CDR3 residues: CASSLSQRQETQYF. The CDR3 nucleotides are TGCGCCAGCAGCTTGTCTCAAAGACAAGAGACCCAGTACTTC.

The rearrangement links TRBV28 to TRBJ2-6; D remains ambiguous. In germline, CDR1 is MDHEN, CDR2 SYDVKM. The CDR3 contains 16 residues. Trimming took 4 bases from V and 0 from J, leaving 10 bases between them. In DNA form, the CDR3 reads TGTGCCAGCAGTTCTCCCTGGGTCTCTGGGGCCAACGTCCTGACTTTC. Protein: CASSSPWVSGANVLTF.

J is TRBJ1-1 and V is TRBV19; D gene ambiguous. V was cut by 7 bases and J by 7 bases, with 16 bases left in between. Germline CDR1 and CDR2: LNHDA and SQIVND (reference sequence). The CDR3 contains 13 residues. The CDR3 region has the DNA TGTGCCAGTAAATCACAGAGACGGCTTGAAGCTTTCTTT. Translation: CASKSQRRLEAFF.

The chain recombines TRBV7-3 with TRBJ2-2; 8 bases fit TRBD2. The germline CDR1 and CDR2 sequences are SGHTA and FQGTGA. The CDR3 runs to 15 residues. After removal of 2 bases from V and 4 bases from J, the junction contained 3 bases not matched to a gene. CDR3 DNA sequence: TGTGCCAGCAGCTTACTCGCGGGAGGCACCGGGGAGCTGTTTTTT. Translating it yields CASSLLAGGTGELFF.

The V call is TRBV2, the J call TRBJ2-2; 10 bases map to TRBD1. Germline CDR1 and CDR2: SNHLY and FYNNEI. V was clipped by 9 bases and J by 6 bases; unmatched bases: 4. The CDR3 sequence is 13 residues long. CDR3 region: CARGGTGAGELFF. CDR3 DNA sequence: TGTGCCAGAGGAGGGACAGGGGCCGGGGAGCTGTTTTTT.

The chain couples TRBV15 to TRBJ2-5, with TRBD1 identical over 10 bases. This CDR3 is built from 17 residues. V lost 1 base to trimming and J lost 5 bases; unmatched junction nucleotides: 10. The germline V gene encodes CDR1 LNHNV and CDR2 YYDKDF (reference sequence). The CDR3 is CATSRVGGQGEWETQYF. The CDR3 bases are TGTGCCACCAGCAGAGTAGGTGGACAGGGGGAATGGGAGACCCAGTACTTC.

This clone was observed a few times. The rearrangement links TRBV19 to TRBJ2-1; TRBD2 is a possible D gene (5 bases). V was pared by 4 bases and J by 6 bases, with 16 bases between. Looked up from germline, CDR1 is LNHDA and CDR2 is SQIVND (reference sequence). The CDR3 is 15 residues long. The chain's CDR3 is CASSRLRETINEQFF. CDR3 DNA: TGTGCCAGTAGTAGGCTTCGGGAAACTATCAATGAGCAGTTCTTC.

The V call is TRBV6-5, the J call TRBJ1-3, with 8 positions matching TRBD1. The CDR3 is 15 amino acids. In germline, CDR1 is MNHEY, CDR2 SVGAGI. V shed 6 bases, J shed 8 bases, and the junction held 12 bases outside the gene matches. The chain's CDR3 is CASRPGGAGSHTIYF. The CDR3 nucleotides are TGTGCCAGCAGACCAGGGGGCGCGGGGTCTCACACCATATATTTT.